This T cell receptor beta chain was sequenced in a study of T cell responses to AZD1222 COVID-19 vaccine. As for the study in general: Pooling was applied to second doses at about 4 or about 12 weeks.

CDR1 is MNHEY and CDR2 is SMNVEV in the germline V gene (reference sequence). The CDR3 covers 14 residues. The J segment lost 6 bases and the V segment lost 6 bases, leaving 7 bases of the junction unmatched. The method was immunoSEQ multiplex PCR; TCRdb's version includes in-frame clones alone and lacks a portion of them. The repertoire includes around 95,000 clones, about nine tenths of them detected once, and about 2% sits in the top ten. The TCR originated in an adult in good health. The specimen comprised peripheral blood, sampled on day 0 of AZD1222 vaccination. The chain couples TRBV27 to TRBJ2-3; TRBD2 agrees at 9 bases. The CDR3 DNA follows: TGTGCCAGCAGGGCGGGAGGGTATTTCGATACGCAGTATTTT. It yields the protein CASRAGGYFDTQYF.